The clone carrying this T cell receptor beta chain was counted only a few times. This sample is drawn from a study of blood T cells in healthy people across ages. Between the trimmed V and J ends, which lost 2 bases and 6 bases, there was a span of 17 bases. CDR1 MNHEY and CDR2 SVGEGT come from the germline V gene. The length of the CDR3 is 16 residues. The use of a sample-barcoded 5' primer and a J-beta primer mix characterized a second PCR of about 7 to 12 cycles. Per sample, CDR3-containing paired-end reads numbered at least 2.5 million. TCRdb reprocessed the 5' RACE reads with MiXCR, giving one entry per CDR3 protein. The data show approximately 1,700,000 distinct CDR3 sequences, around 42% seen once. Extraction of total RNA produced a minimum of 5 micrograms from each sample.

The TCR originated in a human donor in good health. This chain uses TRBV6-2 or TRBV6-3 with TRBJ2-1, with D perhaps matching TRBD2 (5 bases). The sample taken for sequencing was blood. This CDR3 is CASSYGPGNLGNEQFF. Here the CDR3 DNA reads TGTGCCAGCAGTTACGGTCCGGGGAATTTAGGCAATGAGCAGTTCTTC.